This record concerns one TCR beta chain sequence. Its antigen is as yet unknown. These data belong to a study of beta chain features in type 1 diabetes. The isolated RNA, all of it, was reverse transcribed, so expressed TCRB transcripts were what got sequenced. TCRdb keeps only in-frame clones here, not all; method: immunoSEQ multiplex PCR. Of roughly 140,000 clones listed, 40% to 55% are singletons. Study-wide results and caveats: Fewer insertions but more deletions were seen at VDJ junctions in type 1 diabetes patients. Among patients, naive, central memory and Treg TCRB repertoires appeared more similar than among healthy donors. TCRB rearrangement may or may not be influenced by HLA type; here this remained unresolved.

V was pared by 1 base and J by 6 bases, with 6 bases of the junction left unmatched. The CDR3 has 16 amino acids. Germline CDR1 reads SGHVS; CDR2 reads FQNEAQ. The chain is built from TRBV7-8 and TRBJ1-5, with 10 nucleotides matching TRBD1. This TCR was sampled from a man in his late teens or twenties in good health. Sequencing was performed on Tregs from blood. CDR3 DNA sequence: TGTGCCAGCAGCTTAGGAGGACAGGGGGGGGGTCAGCCCCAGCATTTT. It is translated as CASSLGGQGGGQPQHF.